The 15 T cell receptor beta chains listed next were all sequenced from one sample in a study of blood T cell repertoires in COVID-19. Produced via immunoSEQ multiplex PCR; TCRdb's table is partial and in-frame only. Among 110,000 or so clones listed, approximately 90% were seen once. Sequencing was carried out using peripheral blood. The receptors derive from a woman aged 45-60 years with acute or convalescent COVID-19.

The V gene is TRBV6-5, the J gene TRBJ1-2, with TRBD1 identical over 7 bases. The germline CDR1 and CDR2 sequences are MNHEY and SVGAGI. V gave up 10 bases and J gave up 3 bases; unmatched junction bases: 8. The CDR3 is 13 amino acids. The CDR3 DNA reads as TGTGCCATCCAGCACAGGGGCGACTATGGCTACACCTTC. Amino acid sequence: CAIQHRGDYGYTF.

CDR3 bases: TGTGCCAGCAGTGAAAAGGGGGACAGGGCGATCTATGGCTACACCTTC. Its protein is CASSEKGDRAIYGYTF. V and J are TRBV6-1 and TRBJ1-2; 9 positions agree with TRBD1. There are 16 residues in the CDR3. CDR1 and CDR2 (germline): MNHNS, SASEGT. Trimming cost V 2 bases and J 4 bases; bases outside gene matches: 8.

The chain combines TRBV11-3 with TRBJ2-7; a weak D match, TRBD2 (5 bases). The CDR3 is 15 residues long. In germline, CDR1 is SGHNT, CDR2 YENEEA. V was cut by 2 bases and J by 2 bases, with 13 bases left in between. The CDR3 DNA follows: TGTGCCAGCAGCTTACCGGGGAGAAGGGCCTACGAGCAGTACTTC. Amino acid sequence: CASSLPGRRAYEQYF.

The gene calls are TRBV7-8 and TRBJ2-4; D call uncertain. The CDR3 contains 13 residues. CDR1 SGHVS and CDR2 FQNEAQ come from the germline V gene. V lost 5 bases to trimming and J lost 8 bases, with 13 bases between them. For the CDR3, the DNA is TGTGCCAGCAGCCTGAATGACCGGGACATTCAGTACTTC. Protein sequence: CASSLNDRDIQYF.

The sample holds one count of this clone. This chain links TRBV19 with TRBJ1-2; 7 nucleotides agree with TRBD1. The CDR3 sequence is 15 residues long. In germline, CDR1 is LNHDA, CDR2 SQIVND (reference sequence). V shed 4 bases, J shed 3 bases, and the junction held 8 bases outside the gene matches. The CDR3 coding sequence is TGTGCCAGTAGTACACGGACAGGATCAGACTATGGCTACACCTTC. It encodes CASSTRTGSDYGYTF. Drawing the rest from reference TRBV19 and TRBJ1-2, the complete variable domain is DGGITQSPKYLFRKEGQNVTLSCEQNLNHDAMYWYRQDPGQGLRLIYYSQIVNDFQKGDIAEGYSVSREKKESFPLTVTSAQKNPTAFYLCASSTRTGSDYGYTFGSGTRLTVV.

This chain connects TRBV5-1 to TRBJ2-3; 8 bases align to TRBD2. Trimming at V came to 3 bases and at J to 0 bases, leaving 6 bases not matched to a gene. This CDR3 comprises 16 residues. Germline CDR1 and CDR2: SGHRS and YFSETQ. As DNA, the CDR3 is TGCGCCAGCAGCTCGGCTAGCGGGCAGAGCACAGATACGCAGTATTTT. This sequence encodes CASSSASGQSTDTQYF.

The genes are TRBV7-4 and TRBJ2-7; D is unresolved. This CDR3 contains 17 residues. Germline V gene data show CDR1 as SGHVT and CDR2 as SQSDAQ. The V gene lost 5 bases and the J gene lost 0 bases, with 20 bases spanning the gap. The CDR3 region has the DNA TGTGCCAGCAGCGAACCTGCCCGGGTCCAACACTCCTACGAGCAGTACTTC. This codes for CASSEPARVQHSYEQYF.

The chain combines TRBV19 with TRBJ2-7; the match to TRBD1 covers 8 bases. The ends lost 6 bases at V and 5 bases at J; junction bases unmatched: 12. CDR1 and CDR2 from the germline V gene are LNHDA and SQIVND (reference sequence). The CDR3 runs 15 residues. CDR3 DNA: TGTGCCAGTAGCCCTGGGTGGACAGGGAGGAACGAGCAGTACTTC. This translates into CASSPGWTGRNEQYF.

This chain's CDR3 is CASSSDRSTDTQYF. Here the CDR3 DNA reads TGCGCCAGCAGCTCGGACAGGTCCACAGATACGCAGTATTTT. The J gene is TRBJ2-3, the V gene TRBV5-1, with 7 bases fitting TRBD1. Germline V gene sequence: CDR1 SGHRS, CDR2 YFSETQ. Unmatched junction bases numbered 3, after V lost 3 bases and J lost 2 bases. CDR3 length equals 14 residues.

This clone was seen a handful of times. The J gene is TRBJ1-2, the V gene TRBV9, with D possibly TRBD1 on 5 matching bases. V dropped 3 bases and J dropped 7 bases, with 13 bases sitting between them. CDR1 is SGDLS, CDR2 YYNGEE, per germline. This CDR3 has 13 amino acids. CDR3 bases: TGTGCCAGCAGCGGGGGACTCCAAGCTGGCTACACCTTC. It codes for CASSGGLQAGYTF.

The gene calls are TRBV28 and TRBJ2-1, with 8 bases fitting TRBD2. The length of the CDR3 is 17 residues. V shed 4 bases and J 7 bases; nucleotides not matched to a gene: 15. CDR1 and CDR2 from the germline V gene are MDHEN and SYDVKM. For the CDR3, the DNA is TGTGCCAGCAGTTCCCTGGGAAGCGGGAGCGGAAGGAATGAGCAGTTCTTC. Its protein product is CASSSLGSGSGRNEQFF.

The CDR3 sequence: CASSLALGDYEQYF. In nucleotides, the CDR3 is TGTGCCAGCAGCTTAGCGCTAGGGGACTACGAGCAGTACTTC. The rearrangement joins TRBV7-2 to TRBJ2-7; D might be TRBD1 (5 bases). The V end was cut by 0 bases, the J end by 3 bases, with 9 bases between. In germline, CDR1 is SGHTA, CDR2 FQGNSA. This CDR3 comprises 14 residues.

In its sample, this clone was seen a few times. The V and J genes are TRBV19 and TRBJ1-2; the D is unclear. Germline loops: CDR1 LNHDA, CDR2 SQIVND (reference sequence). CDR3 length equals 15 residues. V lost 4 bases to trimming and J lost 2 bases, with 14 bases between them. The CDR3 spells CASSTQRDTNYGYTF. CDR3 bases: TGTGCCAGTAGTACCCAGAGGGATACCAACTATGGCTACACCTTC.

The genes are TRBV18 and TRBJ1-1, with 7 bases that match TRBD1. Looked up from germline, CDR1 is KGHSH and CDR2 is LQKENI. V lost 8 bases to trimming and J lost 4 bases; unmatched junction nucleotides: 10. The CDR3 extends over 14 amino acids. The CDR3 sequence is CASVPEGAGTEAFF. Written as DNA, the CDR3 is TGTGCCAGCGTACCTGAGGGGGCTGGCACTGAAGCTTTCTTT.

To note about this clone: The junction differs from germline at one of its ends, possibly a read error. The rearrangement joins TRBV7-2 to TRBJ1-1, with 8 bases fitting TRBD1. The CDR3 is 15 residues long. Looked up from germline, CDR1 is SGHTA and CDR2 is FQGNSA. Written as DNA, the CDR3 is TGTGCCAGCAGCCCGTACAGGGGGGAGAACATTGAAGCTTTCTTT. Amino acid sequence: CASSPYRGENIEAFF.